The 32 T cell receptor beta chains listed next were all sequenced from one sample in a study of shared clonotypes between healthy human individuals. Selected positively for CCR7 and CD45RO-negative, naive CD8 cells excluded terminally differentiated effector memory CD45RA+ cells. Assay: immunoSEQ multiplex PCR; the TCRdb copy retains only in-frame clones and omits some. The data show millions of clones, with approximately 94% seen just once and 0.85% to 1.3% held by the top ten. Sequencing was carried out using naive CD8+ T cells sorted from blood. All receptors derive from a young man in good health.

In DNA, the CDR3 is TGTGCCAGCAGCTTAGATGTGGGAGCGGCCCAGTACTTC. Translating gives CASSLDVGAAQYF. The chain has TRBV7-2 and TRBJ2-5, with D possibly TRBD2 on 5 matching bases. Between the trimmed V and J ends, which lost 1 base and 9 bases, there was a span of 12 bases. The CDR3 has 13 amino acids. Looked up from germline, CDR1 is SGHTA and CDR2 is FQGNSA. Drawing the rest from reference TRBV7-2 and TRBJ2-5, the complete variable domain is GAGVSQSPSNKVTEKGKDVELRCDPISGHTALYWYRQSLGQGLEFLIYFQGNSAPDKSGLPSDRFSAERTGGSVSTLTIQRTQQEDSAVYLCASSLDVGAAQYFGPGTRLLVL.

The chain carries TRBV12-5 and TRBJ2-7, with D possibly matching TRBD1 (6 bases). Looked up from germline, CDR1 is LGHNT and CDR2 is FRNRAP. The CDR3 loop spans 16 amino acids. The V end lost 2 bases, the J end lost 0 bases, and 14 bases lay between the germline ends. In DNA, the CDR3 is TGTGCTAGTGGTTTGCCCAGGGGATGGGCCTCCTACGAGCAGTACTTC. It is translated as CASGLPRGWASYEQYF.

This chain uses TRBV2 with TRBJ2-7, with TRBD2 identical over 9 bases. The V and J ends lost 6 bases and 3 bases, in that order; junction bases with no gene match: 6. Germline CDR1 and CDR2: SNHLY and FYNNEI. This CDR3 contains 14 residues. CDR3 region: CASRTSGPVYEQYF. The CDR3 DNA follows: TGTGCCAGCAGGACTAGCGGACCAGTCTACGAGCAGTACTTC.

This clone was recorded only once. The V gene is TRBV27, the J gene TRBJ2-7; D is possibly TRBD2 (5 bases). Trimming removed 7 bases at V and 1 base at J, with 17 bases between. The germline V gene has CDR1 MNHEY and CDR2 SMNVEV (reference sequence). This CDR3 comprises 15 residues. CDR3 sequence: CASTFIGTGSYEQYF. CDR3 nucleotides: TGTGCCAGCACGTTTATAGGAACGGGATCCTACGAGCAGTACTTC.

The CDR3 bases are TGTGCCAGCAGTTTAATAGGGGTTGAGCAGTACTTC. Translating gives CASSLIGVEQYF. The V call is TRBV27, the J call TRBJ2-7; a weak D match, TRBD1 (5 bases). Germline V gene sequence: CDR1 MNHEY, CDR2 SMNVEV (reference sequence). The CDR3 runs to 12 residues. V lost 2 bases and J lost 7, with 9 bases in between.

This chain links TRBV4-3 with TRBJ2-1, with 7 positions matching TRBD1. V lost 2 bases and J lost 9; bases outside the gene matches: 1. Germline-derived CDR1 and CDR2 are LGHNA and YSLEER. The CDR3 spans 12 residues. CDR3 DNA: TGCGCCAGCAGCCAAACAGGGGTTGAGCAGTTCTTC. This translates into CASSQTGVEQFF.

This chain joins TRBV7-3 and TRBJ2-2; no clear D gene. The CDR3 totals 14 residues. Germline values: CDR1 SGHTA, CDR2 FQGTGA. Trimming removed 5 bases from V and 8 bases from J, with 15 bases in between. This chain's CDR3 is CASSASVGIGELFF. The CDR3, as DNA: TGTGCCAGCAGCGCAAGCGTGGGGATTGGGGAGCTGTTTTTT.

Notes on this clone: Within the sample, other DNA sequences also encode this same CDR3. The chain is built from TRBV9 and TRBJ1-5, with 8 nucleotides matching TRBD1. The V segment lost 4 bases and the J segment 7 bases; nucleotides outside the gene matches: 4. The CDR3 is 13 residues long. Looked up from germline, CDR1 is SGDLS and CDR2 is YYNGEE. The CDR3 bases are TGTGCCAGCAGCTCAGGGGGCGGCCAGCCCCAGCATTTT. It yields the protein CASSSGGGQPQHF.

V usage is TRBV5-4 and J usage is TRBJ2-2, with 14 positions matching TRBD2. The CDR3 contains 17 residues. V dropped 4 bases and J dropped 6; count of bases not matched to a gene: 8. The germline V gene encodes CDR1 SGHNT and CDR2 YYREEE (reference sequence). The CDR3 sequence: CASSPGLAGAPAGELFF. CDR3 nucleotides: TGTGCCAGCAGCCCGGGACTAGCGGGAGCGCCGGCCGGGGAGCTGTTTTTT. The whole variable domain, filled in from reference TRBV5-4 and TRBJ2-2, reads ETGVTQSPTHLIKTRGQQVTLRCSSQSGHNTVSWYQQALGQGPQFIFQYYREEENGRGNFPPRFSGLQFPNYSSELNVNALELDDSALYLCASSPGLAGAPAGELFFGEGSRLTVL.

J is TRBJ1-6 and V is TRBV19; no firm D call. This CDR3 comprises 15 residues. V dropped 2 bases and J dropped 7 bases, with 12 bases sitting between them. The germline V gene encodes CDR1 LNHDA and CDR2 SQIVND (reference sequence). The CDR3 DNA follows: TGTGCCAGTAGTATATCCTCGGCGGGCAATTCACCCCTCCACTTT. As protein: CASSISSAGNSPLHF. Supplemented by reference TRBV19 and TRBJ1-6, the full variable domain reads DGGITQSPKYLFRKEGQNVTLSCEQNLNHDAMYWYRQDPGQGLRLIYYSQIVNDFQKGDIAEGYSVSREKKESFPLTVTSAQKNPTAFYLCASSISSAGNSPLHFGNGTRLTVT.

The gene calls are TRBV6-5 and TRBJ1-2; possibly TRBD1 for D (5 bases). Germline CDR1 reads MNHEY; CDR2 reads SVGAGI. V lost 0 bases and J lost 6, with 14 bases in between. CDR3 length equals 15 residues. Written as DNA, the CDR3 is TGTGCCAGCAGTTACTCGAAAACCGGGGGGGATGGCTACACCTTC. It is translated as CASSYSKTGGDGYTF.

CDR3 sequence reads: CASSPSYGQGPYNEQFF. CDR3 DNA sequence: TGTGCCAGCAGCCCATCTTATGGACAGGGGCCCTACAATGAGCAGTTCTTC. The chain uses TRBV5-6 and TRBJ2-1; 9 bases line up with TRBD1. The CDR3 loop spans 17 amino acids. Germline trimming cut 4 bases from V and 2 bases from J; bases unmatched to any gene: 10. The germline gives CDR1 SGHDT, CDR2 YYEEEE.

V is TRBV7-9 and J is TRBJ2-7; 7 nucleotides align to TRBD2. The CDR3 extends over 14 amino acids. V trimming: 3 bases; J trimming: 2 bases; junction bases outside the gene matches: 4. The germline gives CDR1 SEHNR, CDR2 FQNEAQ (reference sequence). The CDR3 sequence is CASSFGREAYEQYF. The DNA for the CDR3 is TGTGCCAGCAGCTTCGGTCGGGAGGCCTACGAGCAGTACTTC.

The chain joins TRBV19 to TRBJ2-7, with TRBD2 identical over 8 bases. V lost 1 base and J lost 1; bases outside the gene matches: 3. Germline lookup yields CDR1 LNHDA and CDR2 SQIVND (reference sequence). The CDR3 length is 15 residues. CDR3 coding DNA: TGTGCCAGTAGTATAGGAATAGCGGGATCCTACGAGCAGTACTTC. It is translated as CASSIGIAGSYEQYF.

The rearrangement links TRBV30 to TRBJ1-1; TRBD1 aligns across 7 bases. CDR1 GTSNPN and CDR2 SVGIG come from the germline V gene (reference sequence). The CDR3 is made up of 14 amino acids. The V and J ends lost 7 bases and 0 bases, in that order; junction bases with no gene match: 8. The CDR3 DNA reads TGTGCCTATTCCGGGACAGTGATGAACACTGAAGCTTTCTTT. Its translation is CAYSGTVMNTEAFF.

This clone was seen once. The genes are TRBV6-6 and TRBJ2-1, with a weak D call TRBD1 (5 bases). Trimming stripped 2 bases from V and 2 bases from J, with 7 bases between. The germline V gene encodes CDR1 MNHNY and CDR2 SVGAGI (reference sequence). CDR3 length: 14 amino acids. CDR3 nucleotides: TGTGCCAGCAGTTACGACAGAACCTACAATGAGCAGTTCTTC. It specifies CASSYDRTYNEQFF.

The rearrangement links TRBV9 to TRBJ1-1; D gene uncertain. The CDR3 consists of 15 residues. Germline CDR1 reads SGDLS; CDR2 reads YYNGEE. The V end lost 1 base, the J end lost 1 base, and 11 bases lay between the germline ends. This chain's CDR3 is CASSVTPGPNTEAFF. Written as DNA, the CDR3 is TGTGCCAGCAGCGTAACCCCCGGCCCGAACACTGAAGCTTTCTTT.

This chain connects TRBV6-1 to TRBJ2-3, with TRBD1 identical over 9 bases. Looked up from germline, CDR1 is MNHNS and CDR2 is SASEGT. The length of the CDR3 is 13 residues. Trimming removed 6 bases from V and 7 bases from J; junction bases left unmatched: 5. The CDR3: CASRGTGPHTQYF. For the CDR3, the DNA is TGTGCCAGCAGAGGGACAGGGCCCCATACGCAGTATTTT.

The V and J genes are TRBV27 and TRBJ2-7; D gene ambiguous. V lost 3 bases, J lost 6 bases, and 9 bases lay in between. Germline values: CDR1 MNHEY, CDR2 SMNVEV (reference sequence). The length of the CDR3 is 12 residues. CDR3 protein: CASSFTAGEQYF. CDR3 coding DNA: TGTGCCAGCAGTTTTACGGCCGGCGAGCAGTACTTC.

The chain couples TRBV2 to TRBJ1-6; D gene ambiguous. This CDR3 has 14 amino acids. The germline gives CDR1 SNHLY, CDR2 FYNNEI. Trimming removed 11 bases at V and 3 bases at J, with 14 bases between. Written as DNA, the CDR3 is TGTGCCTCTGCGTTGGAGAACTATAATTCACCCCTCCACTTT. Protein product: CASALENYNSPLHF.

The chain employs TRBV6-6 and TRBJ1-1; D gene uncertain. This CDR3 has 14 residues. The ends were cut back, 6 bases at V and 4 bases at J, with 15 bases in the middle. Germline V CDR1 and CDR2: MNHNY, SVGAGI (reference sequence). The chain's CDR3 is CASSPLGGRTEAFF. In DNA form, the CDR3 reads TGTGCCAGCAGCCCCCTTGGAGGGCGCACTGAAGCTTTCTTT.

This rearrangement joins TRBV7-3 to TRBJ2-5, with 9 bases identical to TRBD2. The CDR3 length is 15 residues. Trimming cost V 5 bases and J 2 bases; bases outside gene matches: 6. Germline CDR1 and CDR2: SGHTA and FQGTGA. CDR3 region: CASSASGGPQETQYF. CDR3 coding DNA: TGTGCCAGCAGCGCAAGCGGGGGGCCACAAGAGACCCAGTACTTC.

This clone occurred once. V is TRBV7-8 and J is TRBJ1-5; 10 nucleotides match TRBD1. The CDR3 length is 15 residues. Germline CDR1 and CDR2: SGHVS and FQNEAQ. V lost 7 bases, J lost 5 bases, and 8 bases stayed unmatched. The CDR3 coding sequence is TGTGCCAGCAACCCAGGACAGGGGGGTTATCAGCCCCAGCATTTT. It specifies CASNPGQGGYQPQHF.

The CDR3 protein is CASRLGQTGYTF. In DNA form, the CDR3 reads TGTGCCAGCAGGCTGGGACAGACCGGCTACACCTTC. The V and J genes are TRBV6-5 and TRBJ1-2; 7 bases are a match to TRBD1. The CDR3 covers 12 residues. The germline gives CDR1 MNHEY, CDR2 SVGAGI. With V trimmed by 6 bases and J by 8 bases, 6 bases remained unmatched.

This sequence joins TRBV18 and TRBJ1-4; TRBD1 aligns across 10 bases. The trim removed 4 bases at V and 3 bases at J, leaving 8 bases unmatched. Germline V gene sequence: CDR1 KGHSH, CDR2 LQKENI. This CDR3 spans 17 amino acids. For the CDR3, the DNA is TGTGCCAGCTCACTCCCGGGACAGGGGCAGGCTAATGAAAAACTGTTTTTT. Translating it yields CASSLPGQGQANEKLFF.

The CDR3 loop is CASSFLYLGELFF. In DNA form, the CDR3 reads TGTGCCAGCAGCTTCCTGTATCTCGGGGAGCTGTTTTTT. The rearrangement joins TRBV7-2 to TRBJ2-2; D call uncertain. Deletions cut 3 bases from V and 7 bases from J, with 9 bases between. CDR1 is SGHTA, CDR2 FQGNSA, per germline. This CDR3 is built from 13 residues.

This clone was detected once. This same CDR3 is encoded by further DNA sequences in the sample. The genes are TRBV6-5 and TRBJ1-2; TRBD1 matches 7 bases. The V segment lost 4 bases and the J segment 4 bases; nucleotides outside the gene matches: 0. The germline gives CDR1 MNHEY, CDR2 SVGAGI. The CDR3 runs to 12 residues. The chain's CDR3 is CASSSGGYGYTF. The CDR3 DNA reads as TGTGCCAGCAGTTCAGGGGGCTATGGCTACACCTTC.

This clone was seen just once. The CDR3, as DNA: TGTGCCAGCAGCTTAGGCAGGGGGAATGAGCAGTTCTTC. Its protein is CASSLGRGNEQFF. The chain couples TRBV11-2 to TRBJ2-1; 7 nucleotides line up with TRBD1. In germline, CDR1 is SGHAT, CDR2 FQNNGV. Trimming took 1 base from V and 7 from J; bases not matched to a gene: 1. This CDR3 comprises 13 residues.

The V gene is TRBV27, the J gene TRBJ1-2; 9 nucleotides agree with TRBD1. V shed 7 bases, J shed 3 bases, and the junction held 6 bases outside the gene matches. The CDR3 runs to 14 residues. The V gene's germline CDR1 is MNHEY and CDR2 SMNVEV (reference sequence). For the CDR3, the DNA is TGTGCCAGCAAAGCGACAGGGGGGTACTATGGCTACACCTTC. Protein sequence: CASKATGGYYGYTF.

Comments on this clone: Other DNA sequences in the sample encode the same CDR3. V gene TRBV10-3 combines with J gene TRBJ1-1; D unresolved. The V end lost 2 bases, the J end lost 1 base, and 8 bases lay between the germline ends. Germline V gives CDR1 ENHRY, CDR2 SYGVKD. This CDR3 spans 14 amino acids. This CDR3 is CAISERGQNTEAFF. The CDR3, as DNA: TGTGCCATCAGTGAGAGAGGGCAGAACACTGAAGCTTTCTTT.

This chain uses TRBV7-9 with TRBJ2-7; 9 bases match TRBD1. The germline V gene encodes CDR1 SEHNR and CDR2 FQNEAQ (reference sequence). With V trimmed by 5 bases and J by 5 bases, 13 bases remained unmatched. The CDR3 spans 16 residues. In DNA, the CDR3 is TGTGCCAGCAGCCCGTCGAGGGGACAGGGTAAGAACGAGCAGTACTTC. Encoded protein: CASSPSRGQGKNEQYF.

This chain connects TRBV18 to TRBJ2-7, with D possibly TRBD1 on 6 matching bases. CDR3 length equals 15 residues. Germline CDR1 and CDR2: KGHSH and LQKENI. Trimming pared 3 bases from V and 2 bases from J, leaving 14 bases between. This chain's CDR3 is CASSPTSPGAYEQYF. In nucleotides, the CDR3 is TGTGCCAGCTCACCCACATCCCCAGGGGCCTACGAGCAGTACTTC.